This is a list of T cell receptor beta chains from one sample in a study of human CD4 T cells and Enterobacteriaceae. Here immunoSEQ multiplex PCR was the method, and the copy in TCRdb shows in-frame clones only, minus some. The sample has about 25,000 clones; about 82% are singletons. What was sequenced was memory CD4+ T cells from blood. The source of these receptors is a human donor in good health. Both conserved end residues are part of each CDR3. The D gene is left open where the match is weak. Clone size is given for some rows only: seen once, a few or many times, or a class if the clone is expanded.

CDR3aa: CASSITGGANNEKLFF; CDR3nt: TGTGCCAGCAGCATAACAGGGGGGGCTAATAATGAAAAACTGTTTTTT; v_gene: TRBV7-8; j_gene: TRBJ1-4; d_gene: TRBD1; abundance: -
CDR3aa: CASSGGVWGTEAFF; CDR3nt: TGTGCCAGCAGCGGTGGGGTCTGGGGCACTGAAGCTTTCTTT; v_gene: TRBV7-8; j_gene: TRBJ1-1; d_gene: -; abundance: -
CDR3aa: CASSPGAGVPGANVLTF; CDR3nt: TGTGCCAGCTCACCAGGAGCGGGAGTACCTGGGGCCAACGTCCTGACTTTC; v_gene: TRBV18; j_gene: TRBJ2-6; d_gene: TRBD2; abundance: once
CDR3aa: CASSPVADRGSYNEQFF; CDR3nt: TGTGCCAGCTCACCAGTCGCGGACAGGGGCTCCTACAATGAGCAGTTCTTC; v_gene: TRBV18; j_gene: TRBJ2-1; d_gene: TRBD1; abundance: once
CDR3aa: CASSRQDGLPQHF; CDR3nt: TGCGCCAGCAGTCGACAGGATGGGTTGCCCCAGCATTTT; v_gene: TRBV10-2; j_gene: TRBJ1-5; d_gene: -; abundance: -
CDR3aa: CAGSSQNTGELFF; CDR3nt: TGTGCCGGCAGTTCTCAAAACACCGGGGAGCTGTTTTTT; v_gene: TRBV28; j_gene: TRBJ2-2; d_gene: -; abundance: -
CDR3aa: CASSFGGFGNTIYF; CDR3nt: TGTGCCAGCAGCTTCGGGGGGTTCGGAAACACCATATATTTT; v_gene: TRBV7-9; j_gene: TRBJ1-3; d_gene: -; abundance: -
CDR3aa: CASSRGPGTGGRAGNTIYF; CDR3nt: TGTGCCAGCAGTCGCGGTCCCGGGACAGGGGGGAGGGCTGGAAACACCATATATTTT; v_gene: TRBV27; j_gene: TRBJ1-3; d_gene: TRBD1; abundance: -
CDR3aa: CASSLGGGGEKLFF; CDR3nt: TGTGCCAGCAGCTTAGGGGGAGGGGGTGAAAAACTGTTTTTT; v_gene: TRBV7-2; j_gene: TRBJ1-4; d_gene: -; abundance: few
CDR3aa: CASSLAGTRQETQYF; CDR3nt: TGTGCCAGCAGCTTGGCCGGGACTCGCCAAGAGACCCAGTACTTC; v_gene: TRBV7-9; j_gene: TRBJ2-5; d_gene: -; abundance: -
CDR3aa: CAIRGTSGTSYNEQFF; CDR3nt: TGTGCCATCAGGGGGACTAGCGGGACTTCCTACAATGAGCAGTTCTTC; v_gene: TRBV10-3; j_gene: TRBJ2-1; d_gene: TRBD2; abundance: -
CDR3aa: CASSSGQTMGEKLFF; CDR3nt: TGCGCCAGCAGCTCGGGACAGACAATGGGTGAAAAACTGTTTTTT; v_gene: TRBV5-1; j_gene: TRBJ1-4; d_gene: TRBD1; abundance: -
CDR3aa: CASSPWWQGTMNTEAFF; CDR3nt: TGTGCCAGTAGTCCCTGGTGGCAGGGAACCATGAACACTGAAGCTTTCTTT; v_gene: TRBV19; j_gene: TRBJ1-1; d_gene: -; abundance: -
CDR3aa: CASRPSGGIPNEQFF; CDR3nt: TGCGCCAGCAGGCCTAGCGGGGGGATCCCCAATGAGCAGTTCTTC; v_gene: TRBV5-1; j_gene: TRBJ2-1; d_gene: TRBD2; abundance: -
CDR3aa: CSMTSGRAYNEQFF; CDR3nt: TGCAGTATGACTAGCGGGAGGGCGTACAATGAGCAGTTCTTC; v_gene: TRBV29-1; j_gene: TRBJ2-1; d_gene: TRBD2; abundance: -
CDR3aa: CASRAGSGYEQYF; CDR3nt: TGTGCCAGCCGAGCGGGAAGTGGCTACGAGCAGTACTTC; v_gene: TRBV27; j_gene: TRBJ2-7; d_gene: TRBD2; abundance: -
CDR3aa: CASSPQIRSPNEKLFF; CDR3nt: TGTGCCAGCAGCCCCCAAATCAGGTCTCCTAATGAAAAACTGTTTTTT; v_gene: TRBV6-6; j_gene: TRBJ1-4; d_gene: -; abundance: -
CDR3aa: CASSVGQGAGNEQFF; CDR3nt: TGTGCCAGCAGTGTTGGCCAGGGAGCCGGGAATGAGCAGTTCTTC; v_gene: TRBV25-1; j_gene: TRBJ2-1; d_gene: -; abundance: -
CDR3aa: CASSFGTGTGEQYF; CDR3nt: TGTGCCAGCAGCTTTGGGACAGGGACTGGCGAGCAGTACTTC; v_gene: TRBV5-5; j_gene: TRBJ2-7; d_gene: TRBD1; abundance: -
CDR3aa: CASQNPNYGYTF; CDR3nt: TGTGCCAGCCAAAACCCGAACTATGGCTACACCTTC; v_gene: TRBV6-6; j_gene: TRBJ1-2; d_gene: -; abundance: -
CDR3aa: CASNARSGAFF; CDR3nt: TGTGCCAGCAATGCCCGGTCTGGAGCTTTCTTT; v_gene: TRBV28; j_gene: TRBJ1-1; d_gene: -; abundance: -
CDR3aa: CAWSVQGSGYTF; CDR3nt: TGTGCCTGGAGTGTACAGGGGTCCGGCTACACCTTC; v_gene: TRBV30; j_gene: TRBJ1-2; d_gene: TRBD1; abundance: -
CDR3aa: CASRPTLAGGSHEQYF; CDR3nt: TGCGCCAGCAGACCTACCCTAGCGGGAGGCTCTCACGAGCAGTACTTC; v_gene: TRBV5-1; j_gene: TRBJ2-7; d_gene: TRBD2; abundance: -
CDR3aa: CASSISLGTSGGTQYF; CDR3nt: TGTGCCAGCAGCATATCACTAGGCACTAGCGGCGGGACCCAGTACTTC; v_gene: TRBV7-2; j_gene: TRBJ2-5; d_gene: TRBD2; abundance: -